Below, 10 T cell receptor beta chains from the same sample are listed, as sequenced in a study of blood T cell repertoires in COVID-19. Profiled with immunoSEQ multiplex PCR; TCRdb holds only in-frame clones, not every one. The table records about 200,000 clones, about 85% of them present only once. The sequencing sample was made of peripheral blood. All receptors derive from a woman in her thirties or forties with COVID-19, enrolled during active disease.

This sequence joins TRBV10-3 and TRBJ1-5; D possibly corresponds to TRBD1 (5 bases). The germline CDR1 and CDR2 sequences are ENHRY and SYGVKD. V shed 1 base and J shed 0 bases, with 7 bases lying between them. The CDR3 length is 15 residues. The CDR3 DNA sequence: TGTGCCATCAGTGAGTGGGGGGATAGCAATCAGCCCCAGCATTTT. As protein: CAISEWGDSNQPQHF.

The chain has TRBV6-2 or TRBV6-3 and TRBJ2-7; 11 bases fit TRBD2. V was pared by 1 base and J by 1 base, with 0 bases of the junction left unmatched. The CDR3 is made up of 15 amino acids. In germline, CDR1 is MNHEY, CDR2 SVGEGT. DNA of the CDR3: TGTGCCAGCAGTTACTGGACTAGCGGGTCCTACGAGCAGTACTTC. It codes for CASSYWTSGSYEQYF.

This sequence joins TRBV24-1 and TRBJ2-3, with D perhaps matching TRBD1 (5 bases). V dropped 8 bases and J dropped 4 bases, with 21 bases sitting between them. The CDR3 consists of 16 residues. Germline assignment: CDR1 KGHDR and CDR2 SFDVKD. The CDR3 here is CATTHICQGTPDTQYF. The CDR3 coding sequence is TGTGCCACCACCCATATCTGCCAGGGCACGCCAGATACGCAGTATTTT.

The chain combines TRBV6-5 with TRBJ1-5; 7 bases map to TRBD1. V lost 7 bases, J lost 0 bases, and 6 bases stayed unmatched. The CDR3 contains 15 residues. Germline CDR1 MNHEY, CDR2 SVGAGI. The CDR3 here is CASKGAEHSNQPQHF. DNA for the CDR3: TGTGCCAGCAAGGGGGCGGAACATAGCAATCAGCCCCAGCATTTT.

V is TRBV19 and J is TRBJ1-5, with a weak D call TRBD1 (5 bases). The germline V and J ends were trimmed by 6 bases and 3 bases, with 18 bases remaining between them. The CDR3 has 16 amino acids. Looked up from germline, CDR1 is LNHDA and CDR2 is SQIVND (reference sequence). Written as DNA, the CDR3 is TGTGCCAGTAGAAGGCAGGGCGCGGGGGACAATCAGCCCCAGCATTTT. It yields the protein CASRRQGAGDNQPQHF.

CDR3 nucleotides: TGTGCCAGCAGTGACTCGATCCTCAGGGTGCCTGGCTACACCTTC. The encoded protein is CASSDSILRVPGYTF. The chain has TRBV6-4 and TRBJ1-2; D might be TRBD1 (5 bases). Germline V gives CDR1 MRHNA, CDR2 SNTAGT. The CDR3 loop spans 15 amino acids. V was trimmed by 0 bases and J by 7 bases, leaving 15 bases between them.

The chain carries TRBV19 and TRBJ2-2; 16 nucleotides line up with TRBD2. V shed 5 bases and J 5 bases; nucleotides not matched to a gene: 11. The CDR3 is 19 amino acids. Germline V gene data show CDR1 as LNHDA and CDR2 as SQIVND (reference sequence). As DNA, the CDR3 is TGTGCCAGTAGTCCCGGGACTAGCGGGAGGGCCCTGCGGACCGGGGAGCTGTTTTTT. It is translated as CASSPGTSGRALRTGELFF.

The genes are TRBV3-1 (or the pseudogene TRBV3-2) and TRBJ1-2; a possible D gene is TRBD1 (5 bases). This CDR3 region has 15 residues. Germline assignment: CDR1 LGHDT and CDR2 YNNKEL (reference sequence). Trimming removed 1 base at V and 6 bases at J, with 15 bases between. The CDR3 is CASSQGADTKNGYTF. The CDR3 nucleotides are TGTGCCAGCAGCCAAGGGGCGGACACCAAAAATGGCTACACCTTC.

This clone has only a few counts. The CDR3 region is CASSTPGVYGYTF. Here the CDR3 DNA reads TGTGCCAGCAGTACACCGGGAGTGTATGGCTACACCTTC. This rearrangement joins TRBV27 to TRBJ1-2; no clear D. The CDR3 is 13 amino acids. CDR1 and CDR2 from the germline V gene are MNHEY and SMNVEV (reference sequence). Between the trimmed V and J ends, which lost 5 bases and 5 bases, there was a span of 12 bases.

The chain couples TRBV15 to TRBJ1-2; TRBD1 matches at 9 bases. Germline V lookup: CDR1 LNHNV, CDR2 YYDKDF (reference sequence). The length of the CDR3 is 16 residues. The V gene end was trimmed by 3 bases and the J gene end by 1 base; junction bases not matched to a gene: 6. CDR3 in amino acids: CATSRLDRGINYGYTF. CDR3 DNA: TGTGCCACCAGCAGGTTAGACAGGGGGATTAACTATGGCTACACCTTC.